Detailed here is one TCR beta chain. The table came from immunoSEQ multiplex PCR; TCRdb's copy has only in-frame clones and leaves some out. The data show 200,000 to 250,000 clones, approximately 83% seen once. Participants, about 18 to 90 years old, spanned under 25 US areas. Self-reported history from a screening survey and questionnaire set each donor's cohort. This specimen belongs to a study of blood T cell repertoires in COVID-19. Overall study context: Samples came from the United States, Italy and Spain, spanning acute and convalescent COVID-19. PBMCs, B-cell-depleted T cells, or T cells were the source of the cDNA or gDNA that made up the material.

V lost 4 bases and J lost 1, with 14 bases in between. There are 16 residues in the CDR3. Germline V lookup: CDR1 LGHNA, CDR2 YNFKEQ. The chain couples TRBV4-2 to TRBJ1-5; D might be TRBD1 (6 bases). Sequencing was carried out using PBMCs or T cells enriched from blood (not recorded which). This TCR was recovered from a woman in her forties or fifties who had been exposed to COVID-19. CDR3 region: CASSPEWGQSNQPQHF. CDR3 coding DNA: TGTGCCAGCAGCCCTGAGTGGGGGCAAAGCAATCAGCCCCAGCATTTT.